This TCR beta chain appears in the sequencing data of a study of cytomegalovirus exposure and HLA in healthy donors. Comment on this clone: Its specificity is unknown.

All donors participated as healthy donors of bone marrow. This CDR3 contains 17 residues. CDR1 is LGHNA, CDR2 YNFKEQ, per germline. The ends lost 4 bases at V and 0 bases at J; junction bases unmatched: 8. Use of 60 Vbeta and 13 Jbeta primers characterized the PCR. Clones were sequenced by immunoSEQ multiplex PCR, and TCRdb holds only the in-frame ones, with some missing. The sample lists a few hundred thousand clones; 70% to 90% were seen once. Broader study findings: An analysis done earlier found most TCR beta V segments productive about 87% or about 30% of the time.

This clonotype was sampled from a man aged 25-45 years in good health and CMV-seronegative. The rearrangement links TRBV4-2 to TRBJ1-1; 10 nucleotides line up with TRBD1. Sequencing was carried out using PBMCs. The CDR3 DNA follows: TGTGCCAGCAGCCGATTAGGGACAGGGGTCATGAACACTGAAGCTTTCTTT. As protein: CASSRLGTGVMNTEAFF.